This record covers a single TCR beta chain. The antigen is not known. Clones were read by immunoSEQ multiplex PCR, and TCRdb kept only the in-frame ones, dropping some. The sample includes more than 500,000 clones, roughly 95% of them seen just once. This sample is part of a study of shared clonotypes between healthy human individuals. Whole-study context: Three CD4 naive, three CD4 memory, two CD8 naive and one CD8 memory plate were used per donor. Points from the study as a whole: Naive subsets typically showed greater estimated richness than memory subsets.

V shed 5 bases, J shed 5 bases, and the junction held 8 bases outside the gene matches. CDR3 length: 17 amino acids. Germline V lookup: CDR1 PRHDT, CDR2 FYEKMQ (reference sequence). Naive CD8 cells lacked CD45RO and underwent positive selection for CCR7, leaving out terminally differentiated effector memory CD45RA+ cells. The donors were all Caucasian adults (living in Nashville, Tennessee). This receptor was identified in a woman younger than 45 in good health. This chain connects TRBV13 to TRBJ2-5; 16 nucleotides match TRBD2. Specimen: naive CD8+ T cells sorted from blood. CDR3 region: CASSPGLAGGLQETQYF. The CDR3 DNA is TGTGCCAGCAGCCCGGGACTAGCGGGAGGGCTGCAGGAGACCCAGTACTTC.